Included here is one T cell receptor beta chain sequence, with context. The sample comes from a study of CD8 T cells in Susac syndrome. From blood CD8+ and CD4+ T cells, the TCR beta chain was sequenced. In contrast to the negatively isolated CD8+ and CD4+ T cells, TEMRA cells were FACS-enriched. Reverse transcription of about 0.5 to 1 ug RNA was carried out with random hexamers. An immunoSEQ multiplex PCR generated amplified TCR beta CDR3 products spanning 54 Vbeta and 13 Jbeta. A single record per CDR3 protein comes from TCRdb applying MiXCR to the immunoSEQ multiplex PCR reads. The sample shows about 190,000 distinct CDR3 sequences, under 97% of them seen only once. From germline, CDR1 is ENHRY and CDR2 SYGVKD. This CDR3 comprises 14 residues. Trimming cost V 6 bases and J 9 bases, with 19 bases left between them.

V and J are TRBV10-3 and TRBJ2-3, with D possibly matching TRBD1 (6 bases). Sequenced input: CD4+ T cells from PBMCs. The receptor comes from a human donor with Susac syndrome. The CDR3 protein is CAISGHTGPATQYF. CDR3 DNA: TGTGCCATCAGCGGCCACACAGGGCCAGCCACGCAGTATTTT.